This paragraph reports one TCR beta chain. Its target is unknown. Method: immunoSEQ multiplex PCR; TCRdb's copy keeps in-frame clones and lacks some. Among 20,000 to 25,000 clones, around 87% were seen once, and the ten largest hold about 2.4%. This entry belongs to a study of chemoradiotherapy in HPV16-positive cancers. Study background: Candidate HPV-specific T-cell clones and common TCR motifs came from functional assays in a couple of HPV16-positive patients.

Over chemoradiotherapy, repertoires were sampled more than once. CDR1 is SGHVS, CDR2 FNYEAQ, per germline. The V gene end was trimmed by 1 base and the J gene end by 6 bases; junction bases not matched to a gene: 3. CDR3 size: 13 residues. General study findings and limits: During treatment, candidate HPV-specific clones and E7-related motifs expanded in tumor.

The sequence came from a human donor with HPV-associated anogenital cancer. The starting material was blood, obtained from a patient who underwent chemoradiotherapy. The genes are TRBV7-6 and TRBJ2-7; 7 bases line up with TRBD1. The CDR3 nucleotides are TGTGCCAGCAGCTTAGGAACAGGGGCCGAGCAGTACTTC. Its protein is CASSLGTGAEQYF.